One sample yielded the 5 T cell receptor beta chains listed below, sequenced in a study of blood T cell repertoires in COVID-19. Only in-frame clones appear in the TCRdb table, and some are missing; sequencing was by immunoSEQ multiplex PCR. The sample includes roughly 500,000 clones, 75% to 90% of them seen just once. The sequencing input was peripheral blood. Receptors were obtained from a man younger than 35 with COVID-19, enrolled during active disease.

The chain uses TRBV5-4 and TRBJ1-1; perhaps TRBD1 as D (5 bases). Germline CDR1 is SGHNT and CDR2 is YYREEE (reference sequence). This CDR3 has 14 amino acids. The V end was cut by 1 base, the J end by 4 bases, with 11 bases between. DNA of the CDR3: TGTGCCAGCAGCTTGTCACATAGGGGCACTGAAGCTTTCTTT. Its translation is CASSLSHRGTEAFF. Complete variable domain (other parts from reference TRBV5-4 and TRBJ1-1): ETGVTQSPTHLIKTRGQQVTLRCSSQSGHNTVSWYQQALGQGPQFIFQYYREEENGRGNFPPRFSGLQFPNYSSELNVNALELDDSALYLCASSLSHRGTEAFFGQGTRLTVV.

A word on this clone: One end of the junction fails to match germline, which may point to a read error. This rearrangement joins TRBV11-2 to TRBJ2-7; 7 bases are a match to TRBD1. Germline V gives CDR1 SGHAT, CDR2 FQNNGV. The CDR3 covers 12 residues. The CDR3 DNA sequence: TGTGCCAGCAGCCCGAACGACAGGGCCGCCATCTTC. This codes for CASSPNDRAAIF.

The chain employs TRBV2 and TRBJ2-6, with TRBD1 as a possible D gene (6 bases). Trimming pared 6 bases from V and 1 base from J, leaving 7 bases between. In germline, CDR1 is SNHLY, CDR2 FYNNEI. CDR3 length equals 14 residues. CDR3 in amino acids: CASSRGSGANVLTF. CDR3 sequence (DNA): TGTGCCAGCAGCAGGGGTTCTGGGGCCAACGTCCTGACTTTC. Full variable domain (outside the CDR3, taken from reference TRBV2 and TRBJ2-6): EPEVTQTPSHQVTQMGQEVILRCVPISNHLYFYWYRQILGQKVEFLVSFYNNEISEKSEIFDDQFSVERPDGSNFTLKIRSTKLEDSAMYFCASSRGSGANVLTFGAGSRLTVL.

V usage is TRBV7-9 and J usage is TRBJ2-4, with D unresolved. Germline assignment: CDR1 SEHNR and CDR2 FQNEAQ (reference sequence). This CDR3 region has 16 residues. The V and J ends lost 7 bases and 0 bases respectively, with 16 bases between them. CDR3 loop: CASTESPTRAKNIQYF. The CDR3 nucleotides are TGTGCCAGCACCGAATCACCGACTCGAGCCAAAAACATTCAGTACTTC.

The chain is built from TRBV5-4 and TRBJ2-1; 14 nucleotides align to TRBD2. Germline CDR1 SGHNT, CDR2 YYREEE (reference sequence). The CDR3 length is 17 residues. V shed 4 bases, J shed 0 bases, and the junction held 3 bases outside the gene matches. In DNA form, the CDR3 reads TGTGCCAGCAGCACGGGACTAGCGGGGGCCTCCTACAATGAGCAGTTCTTC. It specifies CASSTGLAGASYNEQFF.